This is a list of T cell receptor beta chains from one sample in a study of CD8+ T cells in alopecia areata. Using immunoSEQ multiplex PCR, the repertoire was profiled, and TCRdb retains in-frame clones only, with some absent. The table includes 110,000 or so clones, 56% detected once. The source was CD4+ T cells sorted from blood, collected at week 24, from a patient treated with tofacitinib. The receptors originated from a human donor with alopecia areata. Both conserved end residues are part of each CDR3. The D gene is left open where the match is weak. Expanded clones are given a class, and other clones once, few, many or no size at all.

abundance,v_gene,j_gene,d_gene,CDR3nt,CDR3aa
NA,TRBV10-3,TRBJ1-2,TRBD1,TGTGCCATCAGTGAACCGGACAGGGCCAACTATGGCTACACCTTC,CAISEPDRANYGYTF
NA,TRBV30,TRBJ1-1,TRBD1,TGTGCCTGGCGGGGGACAGCGAACACTGAAGCTTTCTTT,CAWRGTANTEAFF
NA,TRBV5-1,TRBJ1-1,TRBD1,TGCGCCAGCAGCTTAATGAGGGGGCGCACTGAAGCTTTCTTT,CASSLMRGRTEAFF
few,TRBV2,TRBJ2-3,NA,TGTGCCAGCAGAGATAACACAGATACGCAGTATTTT,CASRDNTDTQYF
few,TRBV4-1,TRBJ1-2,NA,TGCGCCAGCAGCCAAGAATCAACAGGGCTGGGCTACACCTTC,CASSQESTGLGYTF
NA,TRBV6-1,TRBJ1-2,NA,TGTGCCAGCAGCGGCAACCGGGTCTATGGCTACACCTTC,CASSGNRVYGYTF
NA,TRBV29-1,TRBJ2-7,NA,TGCAGCGTTGCCCAGGACGAGCAGTACTTC,CSVAQDEQYF
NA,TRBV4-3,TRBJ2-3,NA,TGCGCCAGCAGCCAAGAAGGCGGGGGCCTCACAGATACGCAGTATTTT,CASSQEGGGLTDTQYF
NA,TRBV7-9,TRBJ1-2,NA,TGTGCCAGCAGCTTCTCAGTGGGAGCTGCCACCTTC,CASSFSVGAATF
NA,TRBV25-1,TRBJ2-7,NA,TGTGCCAGCAGTGAATCTATGGGGGGCGAGCAGTACTTC,CASSESMGGEQYF
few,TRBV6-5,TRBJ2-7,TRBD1,TGTGCCAGCAGTTACCCTGGACAGGGGATCCTGTACGAGCAGTACTTC,CASSYPGQGILYEQYF
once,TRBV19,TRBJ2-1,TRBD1,TGTGCCAGTAGTAAACGGGACAGGGTAGATGAGCAGTTCTTC,CASSKRDRVDEQFF
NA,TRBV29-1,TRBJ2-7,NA,TGCAGCGCACGCACCGGGTCCGGGGCCTACGAGCAGTACTTC,CSARTGSGAYEQYF
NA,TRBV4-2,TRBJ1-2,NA,TGTGCCAGCAGCCAAGATATAGCCCAGAACTATGGCTACACCTTC,CASSQDIAQNYGYTF
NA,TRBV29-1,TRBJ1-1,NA,TGCAGCGGGGGGGAAACTGAAGCTTTCTTT,CSGGETEAFF
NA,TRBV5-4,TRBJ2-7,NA,TGTGCCAGCAGCTGGGGCGGAGGGGCCTACGAGCAGTACTTC,CASSWGGGAYEQYF
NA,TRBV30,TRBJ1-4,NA,TGTGCCTCGACAGGAGGGGGGGAAAAACTGTTTTTT,CASTGGGEKLFF
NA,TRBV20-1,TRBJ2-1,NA,TGCAGTGCCCTAGACAATGAGCAGTTCTTC,CSALDNEQFF
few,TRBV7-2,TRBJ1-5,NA,TGTGCCAGCAGCTTAGGTGGCAGACTAGGGCCCCAGCATTTT,CASSLGGRLGPQHF
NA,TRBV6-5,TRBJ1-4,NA,TGTGCCAGCAGTTACGGTCGAAGAACCGAAAAACTGTTTTTT,CASSYGRRTEKLFF
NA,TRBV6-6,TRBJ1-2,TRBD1,TGTGCCAGCAGCCCCGGGACAGGGGCAAGTGGCTACACCTTC,CASSPGTGASGYTF
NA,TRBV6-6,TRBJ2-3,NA,TGTGCCAGCAGCGGAGGTAGCAGACTCACAGATACGCAGTATTTT,CASSGGSRLTDTQYF
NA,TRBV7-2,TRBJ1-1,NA,TGTGCCAGCAGCTACACAGCGAACACTGAAGCTTTCTTT,CASSYTANTEAFF
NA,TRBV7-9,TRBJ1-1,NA,TGTGCCAGCAGCCCCCGGGACATTGCTGGTGCTTTCTTT,CASSPRDIAGAFF
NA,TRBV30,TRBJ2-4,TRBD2,TGTGCCTGGAGTGTCATAGCGGGGGCAAGGAACATTCAGTACTTC,CAWSVIAGARNIQYF
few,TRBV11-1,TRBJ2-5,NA,TGTGCCAGCAGCTTCGGGTCAAAAGAGACCCAGTACTTC,CASSFGSKETQYF
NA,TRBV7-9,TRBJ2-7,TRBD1,TGTGCCAGCACTAAGGGGTCTAACAGGGGCGGCTACGAGCAGTACTTC,CASTKGSNRGGYEQYF
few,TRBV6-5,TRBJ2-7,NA,TGTGCCAGCAGTCGGAGCCCTGCATCCTACGAGCAGTACTTC,CASSRSPASYEQYF
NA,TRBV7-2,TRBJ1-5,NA,TGTGCCAGCAGCGCCGGTCTCAATAGCAATCAGCCCCAGCATTTT,CASSAGLNSNQPQHF
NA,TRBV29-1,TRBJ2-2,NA,TGCAGCTTCGCCAGGGGGAACACCGGGGAGCTGTTTTTT,CSFARGNTGELFF
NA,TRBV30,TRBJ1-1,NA,TGTGCCTGGAGACAGGGTCTGAACACTGAAGCTTTCTTT,CAWRQGLNTEAFF
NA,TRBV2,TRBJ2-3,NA,TGTGCCAGCAGTAAAGGGGGAGATACGCAGTATTTT,CASSKGGDTQYF
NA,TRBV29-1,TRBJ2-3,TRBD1,TGCAGCGGGGGGGACAGGGTCCCAGATACGCAGTATTTT,CSGGDRVPDTQYF
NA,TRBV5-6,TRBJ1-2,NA,TGTGCCAGCAGCACCAGGGTTAGAGACTATGGCTACACCTTC,CASSTRVRDYGYTF
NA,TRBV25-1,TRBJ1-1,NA,TGTGCCAGCAGTGAAGGAAACTTGAACACTGAAGCTTTCTTT,CASSEGNLNTEAFF
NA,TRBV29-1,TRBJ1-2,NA,TGCAGCGTTGATATCAGCAACTATGGCTACACCTTC,CSVDISNYGYTF
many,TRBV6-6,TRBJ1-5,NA,TGTGCCAGCACCCCCAAGGCAGGGAGCGGTCAGCCCCAGCATTTT,CASTPKAGSGQPQHF
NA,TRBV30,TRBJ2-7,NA,TGTGCCTGGACTTGGGGCTACGAGCAGTACTTC,CAWTWGYEQYF
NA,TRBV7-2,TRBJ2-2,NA,TGTGCCAGCAGCTCCGTACAGAACACCGGGGAGCTGTTTTTT,CASSSVQNTGELFF
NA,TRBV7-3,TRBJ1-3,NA,TGTGCCAGCAGCCTCTCCGGTTACTCTGGAAACACCATATATTTT,CASSLSGYSGNTIYF
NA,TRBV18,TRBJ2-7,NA,TGTGCCAGCTCACCGATCGCGGAGACCGAGCAGTACTTC,CASSPIAETEQYF
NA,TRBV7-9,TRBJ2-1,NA,TGTGCCAGCAGCTTAGCGGGGGCCCAGCAGTTCTTC,CASSLAGAQQFF
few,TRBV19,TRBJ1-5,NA,TGTGCCAGTAGTATGAGGGCAGCACGAAATCAGCCCCAGCATTTT,CASSMRAARNQPQHF
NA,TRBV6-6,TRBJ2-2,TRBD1,TGTGCCAGCAGTATTCGGACAGGGAGAACCGGGGAGCTGTTTTTT,CASSIRTGRTGELFF
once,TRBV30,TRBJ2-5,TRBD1,TGTGCCTGGAGTAGTGGTACAGGGGGGTCAGAGACCCAGTACTTC,CAWSSGTGGSETQYF
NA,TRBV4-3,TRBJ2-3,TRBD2,TGCGCCAGCAGCCAAAGGGTGGCGGGGGGCACGAACACAGATACGCAGTATTTT,CASSQRVAGGTNTDTQYF
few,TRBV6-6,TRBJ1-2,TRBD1,TGTGCCAGCACCTCGACAGGGAACAACTATGGCTACACCTTC,CASTSTGNNYGYTF
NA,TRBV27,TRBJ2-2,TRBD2,TGTGCCAGCAGTTTATCAGCCCCGGGACTAGCGGGGGGGGCCGGGGAGCTGTTTTTT,CASSLSAPGLAGGAGELFF
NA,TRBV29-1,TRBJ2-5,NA,TGCAGCGTTGATCCTGGGGAAGAGACCCAGTACTTC,CSVDPGEETQYF
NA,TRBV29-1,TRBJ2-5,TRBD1,TGCAGCGTTCTGACCGGGACAGGCTTTGAGACCCAGTACTTC,CSVLTGTGFETQYF
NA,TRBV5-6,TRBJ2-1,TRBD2,TGTGCCAGCAGCCCTACCGGGCGGGGGAGACACAATGAGCAGTTCTTC,CASSPTGRGRHNEQFF
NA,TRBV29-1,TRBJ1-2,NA,TGCAGCGTTGGGACAGAATTCTATGGCTACACCTTC,CSVGTEFYGYTF
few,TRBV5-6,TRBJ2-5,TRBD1,TGTGCCAGCAGCTTAAGGACAGGGGGCTTAGAGACCCAGTACTTC,CASSLRTGGLETQYF
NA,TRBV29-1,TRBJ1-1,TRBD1,TGCAGCGGTACTCCGGGACAGGGGACTGAAGCTTTCTTT,CSGTPGQGTEAFF
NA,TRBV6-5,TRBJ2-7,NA,TGTGCCAGCAGTCCCCTTTACGAGCAGTACTTC,CASSPLYEQYF